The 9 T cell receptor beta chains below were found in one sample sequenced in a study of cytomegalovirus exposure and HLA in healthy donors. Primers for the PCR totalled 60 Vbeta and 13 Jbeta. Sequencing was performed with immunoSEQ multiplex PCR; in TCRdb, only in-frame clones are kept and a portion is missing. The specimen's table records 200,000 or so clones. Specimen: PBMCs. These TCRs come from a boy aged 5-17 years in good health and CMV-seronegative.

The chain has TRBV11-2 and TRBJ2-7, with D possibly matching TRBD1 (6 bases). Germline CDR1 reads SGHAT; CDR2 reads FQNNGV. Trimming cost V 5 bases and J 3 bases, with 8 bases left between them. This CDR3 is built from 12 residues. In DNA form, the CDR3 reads TGTGCCAGCAGCCCGGACAGCTACGAGCAGTACTTC. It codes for CASSPDSYEQYF.

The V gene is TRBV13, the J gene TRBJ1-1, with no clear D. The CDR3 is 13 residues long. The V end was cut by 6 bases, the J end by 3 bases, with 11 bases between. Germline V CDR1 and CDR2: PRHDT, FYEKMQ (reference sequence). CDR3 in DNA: TGTGCCAGCAGGGGATGGGAGGACACTGAAGCTTTCTTT. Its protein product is CASRGWEDTEAFF.

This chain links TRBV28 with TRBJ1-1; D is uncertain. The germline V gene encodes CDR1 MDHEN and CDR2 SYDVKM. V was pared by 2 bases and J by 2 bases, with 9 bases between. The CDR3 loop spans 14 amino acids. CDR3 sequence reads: CASSLRLLNTEAFF. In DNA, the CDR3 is TGTGCCAGCAGTTTACGACTTCTAAACACTGAAGCTTTCTTT.

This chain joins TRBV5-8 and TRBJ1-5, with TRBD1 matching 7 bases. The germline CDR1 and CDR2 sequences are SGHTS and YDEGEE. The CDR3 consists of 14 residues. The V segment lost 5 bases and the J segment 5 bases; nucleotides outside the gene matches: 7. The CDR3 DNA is TGTGCCAGCAGGCCGGGACAGCTCTATCAGCCCCAGCATTTT. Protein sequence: CASRPGQLYQPQHF.

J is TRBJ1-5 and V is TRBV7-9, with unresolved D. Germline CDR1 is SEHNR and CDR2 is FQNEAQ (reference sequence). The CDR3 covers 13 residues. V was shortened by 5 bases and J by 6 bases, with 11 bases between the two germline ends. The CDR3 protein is CASSQDGGQPQHF. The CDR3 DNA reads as TGTGCCAGCAGCCAAGATGGCGGTCAGCCCCAGCATTTT. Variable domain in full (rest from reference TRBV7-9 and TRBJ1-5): DTGVSQNPRHKITKRGQNVTFRCDPISEHNRLYWYRQTLGQGPEFLTYFQNEAQLEKSRLLSDRFSAERPKGSFSTLEIQRTEQGDSAMYLCASSQDGGQPQHFGDGTRLSIL.

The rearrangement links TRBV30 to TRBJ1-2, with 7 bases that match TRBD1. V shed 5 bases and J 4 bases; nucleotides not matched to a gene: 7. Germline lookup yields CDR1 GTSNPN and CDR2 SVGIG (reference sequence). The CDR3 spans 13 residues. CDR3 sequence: CAWADRRFYGYTF. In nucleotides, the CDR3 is TGTGCCTGGGCGGACAGGAGGTTCTATGGCTACACCTTC.

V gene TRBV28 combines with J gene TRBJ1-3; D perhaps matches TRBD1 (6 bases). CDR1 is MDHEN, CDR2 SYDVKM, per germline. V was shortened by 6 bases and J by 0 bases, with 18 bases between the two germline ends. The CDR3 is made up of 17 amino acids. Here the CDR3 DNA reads TGTGCCAGCAGCCAATCAGGGGCTAAAAGCTCTGGAAACACCATATATTTT. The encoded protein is CASSQSGAKSSGNTIYF.

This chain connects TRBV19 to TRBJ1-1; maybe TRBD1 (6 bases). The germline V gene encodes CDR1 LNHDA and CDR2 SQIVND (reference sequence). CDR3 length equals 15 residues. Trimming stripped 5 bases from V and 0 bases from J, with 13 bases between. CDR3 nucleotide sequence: TGTGCCAGTAGTGGAGGACAGCGTATGAACACTGAAGCTTTCTTT. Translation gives CASSGGQRMNTEAFF.

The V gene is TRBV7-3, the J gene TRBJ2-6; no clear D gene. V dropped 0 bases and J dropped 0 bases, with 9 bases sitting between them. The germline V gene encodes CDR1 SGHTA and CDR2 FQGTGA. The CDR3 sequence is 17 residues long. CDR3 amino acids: CASSLTGFLSGANVLTF. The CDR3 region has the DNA TGTGCCAGCAGCTTAACCGGGTTCCTCTCTGGGGCCAACGTCCTGACTTTC.